What follows describes a single T cell receptor (beta chain). These data belong to a study of blood T cells in healthy people across ages. This CDR3 has 16 residues. Germline CDR1 reads MDHEN; CDR2 reads SYDVKM. Trimming removed 7 bases from V and 7 bases from J, with 22 bases in between. Primed by a sample-barcoded 5' primer and a J-beta primer mix, a second PCR proceeded for roughly 6 to 12 cycles. Tagging of each cDNA molecule was performed by a template-switch adaptor with 12 random nucleotides. Using its own MiXCR run on the 5' RACE reads, TCRdb lists one record per CDR3 protein. The sample lists about 1.7 million distinct CDR3 sequences; roughly 27% were seen once. Each of the donors had around 10 milliliters of peripheral blood drawn into EDTA-treated Vacutainer tubes.

The sequenced sample consisted of blood. The genes are TRBV28 and TRBJ1-4; D not resolved. The receptor comes from a woman aged 25 to 39 in good health. CDR3: CASKRIWPGGAEKLFF. DNA of the CDR3: TGTGCCAGCAAGAGGATTTGGCCCGGCGGTGCTGAAAAACTGTTTTTT.